A single sample is the source of the 3 T cell receptor beta chains below, sequenced in a study of cytomegalovirus exposure and HLA in healthy donors. Researchers ran the PCR with 60 Vbeta and 13 Jbeta primers. Clones were sequenced by immunoSEQ multiplex PCR, and TCRdb holds only the in-frame ones, with some missing. The table lists about 110,000 clones, roughly 70% of them singletons, with around 15% in the top ten. Sequences were obtained from PBMCs. The receptors derive from a woman in her thirties or forties in good health and CMV-seropositive.

The gene calls are TRBV6-5 and TRBJ1-6; 8 nucleotides line up with TRBD1. V shed 2 bases, J shed 7 bases, and the junction held 4 bases outside the gene matches. The CDR3 totals 15 residues. CDR1 is MNHEY and CDR2 is SVGAGI in the germline V gene. The CDR3 DNA reads TGTGCCAGCAGTTACGAAGACAGGGGAAATTCACCCCTCCACTTT. This codes for CASSYEDRGNSPLHF.

This chain connects TRBV4-2 to TRBJ1-2, with D possibly matching TRBD1 (6 bases). Per the germline V gene, CDR1 is LGHNA and CDR2 is YNFKEQ. Between the trimmed V and J ends, which lost 4 bases and 7 bases, there was a span of 16 bases. This CDR3 is built from 14 residues. CDR3 sequence (DNA): TGTGCCAGCAGCCCCGACGCGGGGGGCTTTGGCTACACCTTC. It is translated as CASSPDAGGFGYTF.

The rearrangement links TRBV5-1 to TRBJ1-1; tentatively, D is TRBD1 (6 bases). CDR3 length equals 13 residues. Germline loops: CDR1 SGHRS, CDR2 YFSETQ. The V and J ends lost 4 bases and 1 base respectively, with 8 bases between them. For the CDR3, the DNA is TGCGCCAGCAGCCCGGGACAGAACACTGAAGCTTTCTTT. This sequence encodes CASSPGQNTEAFF.